The clone carrying this T cell receptor (beta chain) was detected many times. The sample originates from a study of early T cells in non-severe SARS-CoV-2 infection. V trimming: 0 bases; J trimming: 4 bases; junction bases outside the gene matches: 6. Germline V gene lookup returns CDR1 DFQATT and CDR2 SNEGSKA (reference sequence). CDR3 size: 14 residues. One entry per CDR3 protein, called by TCRdb with MiXCR from the 5' RACE reads. This sample has under 70,000 distinct CDR3 sequences; 7.7% occur once, and the top ten carry under 12%. The V gene is TRBV20-1, the J gene TRBJ2-7; 7 bases match TRBD2. The clonotype comes from an adult who was a healthcare worker with PCR-confirmed SARS-CoV-2 infection or an uninfected control (not recorded which). This specimen consisted of whole blood, obtained at baseline. CDR3 in DNA: TGCAGTGCTAGAGACATAACTAGCGAGTACGAGCAGTACTTC. Translated, it gives CSARDITSEYEQYF.